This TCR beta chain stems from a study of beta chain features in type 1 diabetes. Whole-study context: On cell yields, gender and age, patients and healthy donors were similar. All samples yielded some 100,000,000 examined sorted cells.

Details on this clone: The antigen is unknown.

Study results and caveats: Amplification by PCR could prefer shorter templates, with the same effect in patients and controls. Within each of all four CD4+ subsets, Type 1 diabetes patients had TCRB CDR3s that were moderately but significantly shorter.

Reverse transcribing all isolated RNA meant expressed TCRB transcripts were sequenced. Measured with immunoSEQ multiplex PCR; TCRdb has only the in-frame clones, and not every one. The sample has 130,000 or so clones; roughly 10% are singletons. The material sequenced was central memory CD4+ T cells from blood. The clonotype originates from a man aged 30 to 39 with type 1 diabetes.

CDR3 residues: CASSVEGGPYEQYF. For the CDR3, the DNA is TGTGCCAGCAGCGTAGAAGGCGGCCCCTACGAGCAGTACTTC. The V gene is TRBV9, the J gene TRBJ2-7; D unresolved. The CDR3 loop spans 14 amino acids. CDR1 and CDR2 from the germline V gene are SGDLS and YYNGEE. The V end was cut by 0 bases, the J end by 2 bases, with 9 bases between.